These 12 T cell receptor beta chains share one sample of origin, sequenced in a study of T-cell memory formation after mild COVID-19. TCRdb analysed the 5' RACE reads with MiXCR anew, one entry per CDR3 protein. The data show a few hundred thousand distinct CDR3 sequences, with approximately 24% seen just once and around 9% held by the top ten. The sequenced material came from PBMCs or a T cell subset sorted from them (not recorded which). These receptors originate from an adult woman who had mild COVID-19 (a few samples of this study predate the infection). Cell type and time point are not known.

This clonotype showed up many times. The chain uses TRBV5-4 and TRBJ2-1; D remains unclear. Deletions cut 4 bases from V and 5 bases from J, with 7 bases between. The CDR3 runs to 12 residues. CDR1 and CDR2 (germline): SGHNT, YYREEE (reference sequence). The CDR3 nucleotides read TGTGCCAGCAGCCCCGGCGACAATGAGCAGTTCTTC. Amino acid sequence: CASSPGDNEQFF.

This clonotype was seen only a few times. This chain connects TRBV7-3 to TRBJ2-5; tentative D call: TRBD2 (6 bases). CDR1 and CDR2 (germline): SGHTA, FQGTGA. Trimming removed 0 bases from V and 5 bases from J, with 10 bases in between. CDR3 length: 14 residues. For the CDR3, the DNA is TGTGCCAGCAGCTTAACGCCGGGAGAGGAGACCCAGTACTTC. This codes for CASSLTPGEETQYF.

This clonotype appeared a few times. For the CDR3, the DNA is TGTGCCTGGAGGGACGGCCTGACGTACGAGCAGTACTTC. Amino acid sequence: CAWRDGLTYEQYF. The J gene is TRBJ2-7, the V gene TRBV30; unclear D gene. Between the trimmed V and J ends, which lost 3 bases and 4 bases, there was a span of 13 bases. Germline CDR1 reads GTSNPN; CDR2 reads SVGIG (reference sequence). CDR3 length equals 13 residues. The variable domain in full, with the rest retrieved from reference TRBV30 and TRBJ2-7, is SQTIHQWPATLVQPVGSPLSLECTVEGTSNPNLYWYRQAAGRGLQLLFYSVGIGQISSEVPQNLSASRPQDRQFILSSKKLLLSDSGFYLCAWRDGLTYEQYFGPGTRLTVT.

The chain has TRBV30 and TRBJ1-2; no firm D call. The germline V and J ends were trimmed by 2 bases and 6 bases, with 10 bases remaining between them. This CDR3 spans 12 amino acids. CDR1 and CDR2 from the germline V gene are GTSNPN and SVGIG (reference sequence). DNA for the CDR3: TGTGCCTGGAGTTCGGGGTTCGATGGCTACACCTTC. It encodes CAWSSGFDGYTF.

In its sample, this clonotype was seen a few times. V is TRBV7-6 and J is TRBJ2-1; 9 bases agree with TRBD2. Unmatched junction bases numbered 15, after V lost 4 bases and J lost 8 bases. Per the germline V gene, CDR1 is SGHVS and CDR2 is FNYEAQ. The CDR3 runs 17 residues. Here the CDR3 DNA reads TGTGCCAGCAGCTGGGATACAGTGGTAGCGGGAGCTGATGAGCAGTTCTTC. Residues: CASSWDTVVAGADEQFF.

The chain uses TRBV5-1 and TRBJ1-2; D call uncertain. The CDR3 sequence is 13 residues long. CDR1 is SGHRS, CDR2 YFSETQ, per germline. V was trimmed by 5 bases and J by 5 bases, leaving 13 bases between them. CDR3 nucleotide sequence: TGCGCCAGCAGGGTGGACGGACCTTATGGCTACACCTTC. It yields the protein CASRVDGPYGYTF. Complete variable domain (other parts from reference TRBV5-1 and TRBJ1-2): KAGVTQTPRYLIKTRGQQVTLSCSPISGHRSVSWYQQTPGQGLQFLFEYFSETQRNKGNFPGRFSGRQFSNSRSEMNVSTLELGDSALYLCASRVDGPYGYTFGSGTRLTVV.

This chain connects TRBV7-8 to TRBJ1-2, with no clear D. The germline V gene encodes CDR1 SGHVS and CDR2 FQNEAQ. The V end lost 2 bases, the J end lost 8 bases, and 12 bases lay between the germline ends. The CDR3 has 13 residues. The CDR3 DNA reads TGTGCCAGCAGCTTAAGTCAGGTGGAGGGCTACACCTTC. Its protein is CASSLSQVEGYTF.

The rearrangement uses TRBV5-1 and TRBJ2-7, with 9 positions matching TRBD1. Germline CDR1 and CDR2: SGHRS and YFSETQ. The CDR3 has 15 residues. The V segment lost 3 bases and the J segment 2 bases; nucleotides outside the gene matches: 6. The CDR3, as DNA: TGCGCCAGCAGCTGGGGGGACAGGGACGCCTACGAGCAGTACTTC. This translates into CASSWGDRDAYEQYF.

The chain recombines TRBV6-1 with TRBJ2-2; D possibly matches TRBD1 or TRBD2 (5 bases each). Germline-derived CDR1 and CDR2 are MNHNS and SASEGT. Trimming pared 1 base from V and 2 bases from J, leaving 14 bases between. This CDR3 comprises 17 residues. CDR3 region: CASSEGPGRRNTGELFF. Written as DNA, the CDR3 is TGTGCCAGCAGTGAAGGTCCGGGACGGAGAAACACCGGGGAGCTGTTTTTT.

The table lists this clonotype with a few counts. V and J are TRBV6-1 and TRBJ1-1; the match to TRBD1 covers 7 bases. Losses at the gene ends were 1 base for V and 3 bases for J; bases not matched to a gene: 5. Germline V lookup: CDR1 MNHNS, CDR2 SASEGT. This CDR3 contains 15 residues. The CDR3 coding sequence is TGTGCCAGCAGTGAAGGGGAGGGACAGTACACTGAAGCTTTCTTT. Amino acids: CASSEGEGQYTEAFF.

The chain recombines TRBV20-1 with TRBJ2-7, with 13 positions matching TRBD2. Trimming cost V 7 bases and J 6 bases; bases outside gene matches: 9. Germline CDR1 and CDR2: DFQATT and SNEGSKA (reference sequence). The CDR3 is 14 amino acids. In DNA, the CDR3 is TGCAGTGTCCCCCGCGGGACTAGCGGGACCGAGCAGTACTTC. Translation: CSVPRGTSGTEQYF.

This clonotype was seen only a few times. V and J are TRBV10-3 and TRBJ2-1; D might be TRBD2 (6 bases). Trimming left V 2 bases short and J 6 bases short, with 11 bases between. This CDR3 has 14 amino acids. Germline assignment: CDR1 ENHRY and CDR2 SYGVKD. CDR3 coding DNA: TGTGCCATCAGTGAGGGAGGACTACTCAATGAGCAGTTCTTC. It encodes CAISEGGLLNEQFF.